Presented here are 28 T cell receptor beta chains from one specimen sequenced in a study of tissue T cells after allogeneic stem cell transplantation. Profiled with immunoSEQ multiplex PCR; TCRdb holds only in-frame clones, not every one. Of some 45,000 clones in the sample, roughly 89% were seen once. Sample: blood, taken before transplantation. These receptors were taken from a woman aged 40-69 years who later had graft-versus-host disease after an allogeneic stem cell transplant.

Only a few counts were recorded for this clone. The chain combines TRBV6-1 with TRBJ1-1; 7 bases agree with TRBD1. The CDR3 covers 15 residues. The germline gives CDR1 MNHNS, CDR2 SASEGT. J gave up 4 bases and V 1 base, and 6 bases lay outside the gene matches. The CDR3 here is CASSEEGSGGTEAFF. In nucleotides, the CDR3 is TGTGCCAGCAGTGAAGAGGGATCAGGGGGCACTGAAGCTTTCTTT.

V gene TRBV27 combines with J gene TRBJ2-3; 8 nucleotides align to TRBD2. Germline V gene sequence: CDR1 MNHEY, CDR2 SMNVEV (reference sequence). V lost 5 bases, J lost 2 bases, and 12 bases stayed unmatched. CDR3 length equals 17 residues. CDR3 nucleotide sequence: TGTGCCAGCAGTCAGGCGACTAGCGCCACCTTCACAGATACGCAGTATTTT. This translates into CASSQATSATFTDTQYF.

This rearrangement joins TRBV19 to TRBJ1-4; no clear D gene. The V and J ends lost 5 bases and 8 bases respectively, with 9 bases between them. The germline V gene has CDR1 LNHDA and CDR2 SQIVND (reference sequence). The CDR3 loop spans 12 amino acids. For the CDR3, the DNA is TGTGCCAGTAGTTATAGGACCGAAAAACTGTTTTTT. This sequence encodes CASSYRTEKLFF.

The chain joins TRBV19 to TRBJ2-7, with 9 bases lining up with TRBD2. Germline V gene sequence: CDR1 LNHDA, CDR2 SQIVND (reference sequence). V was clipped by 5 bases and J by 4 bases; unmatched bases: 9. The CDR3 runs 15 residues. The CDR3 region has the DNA TGTGCCAGTAGTTCCTCCCGGACTAGCGTGTACGAGCAGTACTTC. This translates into CASSSSRTSVYEQYF.

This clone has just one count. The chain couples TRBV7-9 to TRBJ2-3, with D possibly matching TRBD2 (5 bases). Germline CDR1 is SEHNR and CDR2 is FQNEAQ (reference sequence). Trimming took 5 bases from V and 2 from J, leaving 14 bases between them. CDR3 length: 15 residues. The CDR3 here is CASSPSVGNTDTQYF. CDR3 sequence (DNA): TGTGCCAGCAGCCCGTCCGTCGGGAACACAGATACGCAGTATTTT.

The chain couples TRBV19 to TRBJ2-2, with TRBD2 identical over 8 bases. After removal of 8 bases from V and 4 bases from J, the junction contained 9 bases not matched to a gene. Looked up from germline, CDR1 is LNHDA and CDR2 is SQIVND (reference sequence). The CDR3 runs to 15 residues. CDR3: CASALAALLTGELFF. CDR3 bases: TGTGCCAGTGCACTAGCGGCCTTGCTCACCGGGGAGCTGTTTTTT.

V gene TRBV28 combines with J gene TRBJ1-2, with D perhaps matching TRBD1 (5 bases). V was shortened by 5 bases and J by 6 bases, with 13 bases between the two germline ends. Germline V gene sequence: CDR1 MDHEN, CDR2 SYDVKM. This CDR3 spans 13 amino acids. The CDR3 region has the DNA TGTGCCAGCAGTGGGGCAGAAGCTAATGGCTACACCTTC. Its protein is CASSGAEANGYTF.

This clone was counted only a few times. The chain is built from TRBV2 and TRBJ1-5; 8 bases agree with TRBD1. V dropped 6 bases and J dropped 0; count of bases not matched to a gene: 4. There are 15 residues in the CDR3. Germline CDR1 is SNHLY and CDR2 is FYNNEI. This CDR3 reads CASSRTGSSNQPQHF. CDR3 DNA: TGTGCCAGCAGCCGGACAGGGAGTAGCAATCAGCCCCAGCATTTT.

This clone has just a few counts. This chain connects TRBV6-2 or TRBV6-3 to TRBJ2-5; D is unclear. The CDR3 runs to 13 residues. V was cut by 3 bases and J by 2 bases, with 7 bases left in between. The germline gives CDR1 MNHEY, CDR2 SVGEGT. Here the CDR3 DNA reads TGTGCCAGCAGTTATGAAGAACAAGAGACCCAGTACTTC. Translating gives CASSYEEQETQYF.

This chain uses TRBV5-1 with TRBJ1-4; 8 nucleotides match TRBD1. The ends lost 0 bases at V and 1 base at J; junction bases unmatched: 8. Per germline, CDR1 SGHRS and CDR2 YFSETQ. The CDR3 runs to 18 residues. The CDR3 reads CASSLVTTGVGTNEKLFF. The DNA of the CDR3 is TGCGCCAGCAGCTTGGTGACGACAGGGGTGGGAACTAATGAAAAACTGTTTTTT.

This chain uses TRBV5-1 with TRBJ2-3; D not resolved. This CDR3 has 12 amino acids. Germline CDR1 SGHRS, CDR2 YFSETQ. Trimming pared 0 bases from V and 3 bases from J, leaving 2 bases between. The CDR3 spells CASSLETDTQYF. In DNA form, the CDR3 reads TGCGCCAGCAGCTTGGAGACAGATACGCAGTATTTT.

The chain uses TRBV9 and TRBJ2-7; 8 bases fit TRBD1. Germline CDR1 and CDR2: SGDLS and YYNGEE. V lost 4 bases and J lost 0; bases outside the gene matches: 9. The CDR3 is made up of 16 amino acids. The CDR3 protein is CASSPSAGQGSYEQYF. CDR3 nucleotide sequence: TGTGCCAGCAGCCCATCAGCCGGACAGGGCTCCTACGAGCAGTACTTC.

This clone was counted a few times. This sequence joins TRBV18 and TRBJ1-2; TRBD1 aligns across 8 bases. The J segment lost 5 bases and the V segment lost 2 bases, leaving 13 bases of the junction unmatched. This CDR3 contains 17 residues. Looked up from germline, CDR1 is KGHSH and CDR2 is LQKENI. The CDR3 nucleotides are TGTGCCAGCTCACCATTAATAGGCGACAGGGGCGATTATGGCTACACCTTC. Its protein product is CASSPLIGDRGDYGYTF.

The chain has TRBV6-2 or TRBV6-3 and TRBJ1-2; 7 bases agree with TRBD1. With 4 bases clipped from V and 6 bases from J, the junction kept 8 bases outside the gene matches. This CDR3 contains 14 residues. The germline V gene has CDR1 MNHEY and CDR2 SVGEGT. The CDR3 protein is CASSSPGQRDGYTF. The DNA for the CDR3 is TGTGCCAGCAGTTCCCCGGGACAGAGGGATGGCTACACCTTC.

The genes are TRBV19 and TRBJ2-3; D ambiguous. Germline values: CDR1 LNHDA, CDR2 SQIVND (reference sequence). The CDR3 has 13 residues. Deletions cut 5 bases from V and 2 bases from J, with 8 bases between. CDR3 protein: CASSRRNTDTQYF. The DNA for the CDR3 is TGTGCCAGTAGTCGCCGGAACACAGATACGCAGTATTTT.

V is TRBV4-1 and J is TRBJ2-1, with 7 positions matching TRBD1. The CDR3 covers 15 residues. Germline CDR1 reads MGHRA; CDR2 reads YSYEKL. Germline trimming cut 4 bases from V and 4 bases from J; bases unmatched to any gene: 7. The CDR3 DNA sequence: TGCGCCAGCAGCCGACGGACAGGAGGTTACAATGAGCAGTTCTTC. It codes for CASSRRTGGYNEQFF.

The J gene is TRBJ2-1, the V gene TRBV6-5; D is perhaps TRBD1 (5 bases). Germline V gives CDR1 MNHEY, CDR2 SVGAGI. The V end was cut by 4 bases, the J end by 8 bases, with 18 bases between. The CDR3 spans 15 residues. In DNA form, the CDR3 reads TGTGCCAGCAGTTTTGTGGGGCTGTCTAACGATGAGCAGTTCTTC. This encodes CASSFVGLSNDEQFF.

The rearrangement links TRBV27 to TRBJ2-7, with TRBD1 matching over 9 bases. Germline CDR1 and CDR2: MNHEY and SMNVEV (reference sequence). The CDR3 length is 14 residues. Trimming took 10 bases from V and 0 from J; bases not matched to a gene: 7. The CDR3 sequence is CATKRTGASYEQYF. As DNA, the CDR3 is TGTGCCACCAAAAGGACAGGGGCCTCCTACGAGCAGTACTTC.

The CDR3 DNA reads as TGTGCCAGTACCAACCGGGGGGCGGTCAGGGGAGGCGGGGAGCTGTTTTTT. Translating it yields CASTNRGAVRGGGELFF. J is TRBJ2-2 and V is TRBV19; the D gene is possibly TRBD2 (7 bases). CDR1 and CDR2 from the germline V gene are LNHDA and SQIVND (reference sequence). This CDR3 has 17 amino acids. V dropped 7 bases and J dropped 7 bases, with 25 bases sitting between them. Full variable domain (missing parts from reference TRBV19 and TRBJ2-2): DGGITQSPKYLFRKEGQNVTLSCEQNLNHDAMYWYRQDPGQGLRLIYYSQIVNDFQKGDIAEGYSVSREKKESFPLTVTSAQKNPTAFYLCASTNRGAVRGGGELFFGEGSRLTVL.

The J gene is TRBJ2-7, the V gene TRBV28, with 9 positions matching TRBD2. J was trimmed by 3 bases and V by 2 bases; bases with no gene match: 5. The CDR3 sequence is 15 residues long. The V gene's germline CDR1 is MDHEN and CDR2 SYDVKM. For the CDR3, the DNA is TGTGCCAGCAGTTTACCCGGGACTAGCTTCTACGAGCAGTACTTC. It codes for CASSLPGTSFYEQYF.

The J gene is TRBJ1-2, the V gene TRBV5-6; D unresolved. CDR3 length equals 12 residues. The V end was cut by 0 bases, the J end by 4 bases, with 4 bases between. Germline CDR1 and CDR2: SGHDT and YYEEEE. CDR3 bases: TGTGCCAGCAGCTTGGGATCCTATGGCTACACCTTC. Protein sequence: CASSLGSYGYTF.

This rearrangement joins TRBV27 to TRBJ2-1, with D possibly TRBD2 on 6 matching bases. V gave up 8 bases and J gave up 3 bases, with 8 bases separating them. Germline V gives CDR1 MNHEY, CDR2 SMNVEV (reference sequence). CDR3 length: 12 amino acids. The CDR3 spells CASVDYYNEQFF. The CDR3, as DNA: TGTGCCAGCGTGGACTACTACAATGAGCAGTTCTTC.

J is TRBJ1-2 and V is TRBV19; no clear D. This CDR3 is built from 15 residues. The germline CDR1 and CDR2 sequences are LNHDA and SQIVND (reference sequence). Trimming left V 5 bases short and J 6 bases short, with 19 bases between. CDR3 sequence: CASSPTGFPANGYTF. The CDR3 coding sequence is TGTGCCAGTAGTCCTACCGGGTTCCCGGCGAATGGCTACACCTTC.

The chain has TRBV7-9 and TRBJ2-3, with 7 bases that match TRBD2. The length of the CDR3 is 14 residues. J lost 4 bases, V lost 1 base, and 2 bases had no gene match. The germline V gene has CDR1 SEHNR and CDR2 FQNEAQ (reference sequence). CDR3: CASSLVRGADTQYF. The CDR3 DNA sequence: TGTGCCAGCAGCTTAGTACGGGGGGCAGATACGCAGTATTTT.

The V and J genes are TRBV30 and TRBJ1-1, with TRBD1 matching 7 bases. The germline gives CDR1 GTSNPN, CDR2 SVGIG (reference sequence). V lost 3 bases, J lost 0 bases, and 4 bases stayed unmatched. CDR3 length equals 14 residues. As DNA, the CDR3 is TGTGCCTGGAGCACCGACAGGGTGAACACTGAAGCTTTCTTT. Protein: CAWSTDRVNTEAFF.

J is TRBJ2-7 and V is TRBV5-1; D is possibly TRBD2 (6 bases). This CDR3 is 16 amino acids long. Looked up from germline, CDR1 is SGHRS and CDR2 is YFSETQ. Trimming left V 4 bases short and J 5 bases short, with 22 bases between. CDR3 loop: CASSLTPGLINNEQYF. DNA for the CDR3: TGCGCCAGCAGCCTGACACCGGGACTGATCAACAACGAGCAGTACTTC.

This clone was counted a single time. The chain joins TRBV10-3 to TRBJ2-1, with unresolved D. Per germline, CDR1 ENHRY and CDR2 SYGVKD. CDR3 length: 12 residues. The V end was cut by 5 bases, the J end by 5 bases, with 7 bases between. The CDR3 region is CAISNRNNEQFF. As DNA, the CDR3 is TGTGCCATCAGTAACAGAAACAATGAGCAGTTCTTC.

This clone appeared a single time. CDR3 DNA sequence: TGTGCCAGCAGTTACGGACTAGCGGGCGAGGCTACGCAGTATTTT. It yields the protein CASSYGLAGEATQYF. V gene TRBV6-5 combines with J gene TRBJ2-3; 11 bases match TRBD2. J lost 8 bases, V lost 2 bases, and 6 bases had no gene match. The length of the CDR3 is 15 residues. Germline values: CDR1 MNHEY, CDR2 SVGAGI.